Below are 20 T cell receptor beta chains sequenced from a single sample in a study of T cells in Graves' hyperthyroidism and ophthalmopathy. RNA transcripts were the template for amplifying TCR beta CDR3 regions. Carried out on the TCR CDR3, a first-round RT-PCR used the HTBI primer set. One entry per CDR3 protein, called by TCRdb with MiXCR from the multiplex PCR reads. This repertoire shows approximately 430,000 distinct CDR3 sequences, about 15% found once; its top ten account for around an eighth. The material sequenced was blood. Receptors originate from a woman under 30 with Graves' hyperthyroidism.

The chain employs TRBV6-2 or TRBV6-3 and TRBJ1-1; TRBD1 is a possible D gene (5 bases). Looked up from germline, CDR1 is MNHEY and CDR2 is SVGEGT. This CDR3 has 13 residues. Trimming stripped 6 bases from V and 11 bases from J, with 19 bases between. CDR3 loop: CASRQIRDVGAFF. DNA for the CDR3: TGTGCCAGCAGACAAATCAGGGATGTGGGTGCTTTCTTT.

This clonotype was seen more than once but under ten times. CDR3 DNA sequence: TGTGCCAGCAGTTTGGCAGGGTATCAGCCCCAGCATTTT. Translation: CASSLAGYQPQHF. The chain is built from TRBV12-3 or TRBV12-4 and TRBJ1-5, with a weak D call TRBD1 (5 bases). The CDR3 loop spans 13 amino acids. V lost 3 bases to trimming and J lost 5 bases, with 8 bases between them.

V and J are TRBV7-8 and TRBJ1-1; D is unclear. V lost 1 base and J lost 7, with 7 bases in between. The CDR3 has 12 residues. Germline CDR1 and CDR2: SGHVS and FQNEAQ. The chain's CDR3 is CASSLVPREAFF. CDR3 DNA: TGTGCCAGCAGCTTAGTCCCCCGTGAAGCTTTCTTT. Based on the CDR3 plus reference TRBV7-8 and TRBJ1-1, the full variable domain is GAGVSQSPRYKVAKRGQDVALRCDPISGHVSLFWYQQALGQGPEFLTYFQNEAQLDKSGLPSDRFFAERPEGSVSTLKIQRTQQEDSAVYLCASSLVPREAFFGQGTRLTVV.

Many counts were recorded for this clonotype. The chain is built from TRBV5-1 and TRBJ2-3; D gene unclear. This CDR3 comprises 17 residues. The germline gives CDR1 SGHRS, CDR2 YFSETQ. With 0 bases removed from V and 0 bases from J, the gap between germline ends came to 14 bases. In DNA form, the CDR3 reads TGCGCCAGCAGCTTGGCCGCGTGGGGAAGCAGCACAGATACGCAGTATTTT. It translates to CASSLAAWGSSTDTQYF.

This clonotype has a count of ten or more. This chain uses TRBV7-9 with TRBJ2-3; no definite D call. Per germline, CDR1 SEHNR and CDR2 FQNEAQ (reference sequence). V lost 4 bases, J lost 2 bases, and 19 bases lay in between. The CDR3 loop spans 17 amino acids. CDR3 sequence reads: CASSSMGSFSFTDTQYF. CDR3 sequence (DNA): TGTGCCAGCAGCTCTATGGGAAGCTTTTCCTTCACAGATACGCAGTATTTT.

The sample holds many counts of this clonotype. The chain couples TRBV6-6 to TRBJ1-6; 9 bases are a match to TRBD1. The CDR3 is 16 residues long. The trim removed 0 bases at V and 8 bases at J, leaving 5 bases unmatched. Per the germline V gene, CDR1 is MNHNY and CDR2 is SVGAGI (reference sequence). CDR3 coding DNA: TGTGCCAGCAGTTACTCCAGACGGACAGGGGATTCACCCCTCCACTTT. This gives the protein CASSYSRRTGDSPLHF.

This clonotype occurred many times. The gene calls are TRBV3-1 and TRBJ2-5; D uncertain. Germline V gene sequence: CDR1 LGHDT, CDR2 YNNKEL (reference sequence). The CDR3 loop spans 16 amino acids. Trimming pared 1 base from V and 2 bases from J, leaving 14 bases between. The CDR3 DNA reads TGTGCCAGCAGCCAAGGTGGAACGACGGCGCAAGAGACCCAGTACTTC. Translated: CASSQGGTTAQETQYF.

The gene calls are TRBV5-1 and TRBJ1-1; TRBD1 matches 10 bases. CDR1 and CDR2 (germline): SGHRS, YFSETQ. The CDR3 covers 16 residues. V dropped 3 bases and J dropped 5; count of bases not matched to a gene: 10. CDR3 sequence: CASSSTTGTGETEAFF. DNA for the CDR3: TGCGCCAGCAGCTCAACAACCGGGACAGGGGAAACTGAAGCTTTCTTT. The full variable domain, rest sourced from reference TRBV5-1 and TRBJ1-1, is KAGVTQTPRYLIKTRGQQVTLSCSPISGHRSVSWYQQTPGQGLQFLFEYFSETQRNKGNFPGRFSGRQFSNSRSEMNVSTLELGDSALYLCASSSTTGTGETEAFFGQGTRLTVV.

This clonotype was observed a few times. The chain joins TRBV7-9 to TRBJ1-1, with 7 bases identical to TRBD1. CDR3 size: 13 residues. The germline V gene has CDR1 SEHNR and CDR2 FQNEAQ (reference sequence). The V and J ends lost 6 bases and 6 bases, in that order; junction bases with no gene match: 7. In DNA, the CDR3 is TGTGCCAGCAGTCCACTTACAGGGGCTGAAGCTTTCTTT. This gives the protein CASSPLTGAEAFF.

The chain couples TRBV12-3 or TRBV12-4 to TRBJ1-1; the D gene is possibly TRBD1 (6 bases). The CDR3 is made up of 15 amino acids. V was shortened by 3 bases and J by 3 bases, with 14 bases between the two germline ends. The CDR3 here is CASSLWGARDTEAFF. DNA of the CDR3: TGTGCCAGCAGTTTGTGGGGGGCGCGTGACACTGAAGCTTTCTTT.

This clonotype was picked up a small number of times. The chain links TRBV6-5 to TRBJ2-1; 10 bases fit TRBD2. The length of the CDR3 is 16 residues. CDR1 MNHEY and CDR2 SVGAGI come from the germline V gene. Trimming at V came to 2 bases and at J to 6 bases, leaving 7 bases not matched to a gene. CDR3 residues: CASSYVSSGSANEQFF. DNA for the CDR3: TGTGCCAGCAGTTACGTGTCTAGCGGGAGTGCCAATGAGCAGTTCTTC.

This clonotype has a handful of counts. This rearrangement joins TRBV10-3 to TRBJ1-2, with 8 positions matching TRBD1. V was clipped by 0 bases and J by 6 bases; unmatched bases: 3. Germline-derived CDR1 and CDR2 are ENHRY and SYGVKD. This CDR3 has 14 residues. CDR3 DNA sequence: TGTGCCATCAGTGAGTCGTACAGGGGGAATGGCTACACCTTC. Its translation is CAISESYRGNGYTF.

The table lists this clonotype with many counts. This chain uses TRBV11-2 with TRBJ2-7, with 8 bases identical to TRBD1. CDR3 length equals 15 residues. The ends lost 5 bases at V and 2 bases at J; junction bases unmatched: 8. Germline CDR1 is SGHAT and CDR2 is FQNNGV. CDR3 nucleotide sequence: TGTGCCAGCAGCCCGGGACAGGTAGCTCCCTACGAGCAGTACTTC. This encodes CASSPGQVAPYEQYF.

In nucleotides, the CDR3 is TGTGCCAGCCGCCAGACAGGGGATATCAATTCACCCCTCCACTTT. Amino acids: CASRQTGDINSPLHF. J is TRBJ1-6 and V is TRBV7-2; 8 nucleotides match TRBD1. The CDR3 consists of 15 residues. Per the germline V gene, CDR1 is SGHTA and CDR2 is FQGNSA. Germline trimming cut 8 bases from V and 7 bases from J; bases unmatched to any gene: 10.

This clonotype was observed many times. This chain links TRBV20-1 with TRBJ2-2, with TRBD2 identical over 9 bases. J was trimmed by 3 bases and V by 1 base; bases with no gene match: 3. Germline V gene data show CDR1 as DFQATT and CDR2 as SNEGSKA (reference sequence). CDR3 length equals 15 residues. CDR3 in DNA: TGCAGTGCTAGAGTGTCTAGCGGGGACACCGGGGAGCTGTTTTTT. This codes for CSARVSSGDTGELFF.

J is TRBJ2-7 and V is TRBV20-1, with D unresolved. The germline V gene encodes CDR1 DFQATT and CDR2 SNEGSKA (reference sequence). This CDR3 has 12 residues. V was trimmed by 4 bases and J by 2 bases, leaving 9 bases between them. The CDR3 DNA reads TGCAGTGCTATCCCCACCCCCTACGAGCAGTACTTC. It translates to CSAIPTPYEQYF.

Ten or more counts support this clonotype. The V call is TRBV7-2, the J call TRBJ2-3; D remains ambiguous. This CDR3 region has 14 residues. CDR1 SGHTA and CDR2 FQGNSA come from the germline V gene. With 5 bases removed from V and 5 bases from J, the gap between germline ends came to 14 bases. The CDR3 DNA reads as TGTGCCAGCAGCGGCGAAGTTTTCGGAGATACGCAGTATTTT. Its protein is CASSGEVFGDTQYF.

This clonotype was seen only a few times. The rearrangement joins TRBV9 to TRBJ2-3; D gene ambiguous. CDR1 is SGDLS and CDR2 is YYNGEE in the germline V gene. V shed 0 bases and J shed 3 bases, with 8 bases lying between them. The CDR3 covers 14 residues. The CDR3 DNA is TGTGCCAGCAGCGTAGCTTTGTGGACAGATACGCAGTATTTT. This encodes CASSVALWTDTQYF.

This clonotype was seen ten or more times. The chain uses TRBV2 and TRBJ2-5; 7 nucleotides match TRBD1. This CDR3 region has 15 residues. CDR1 is SNHLY and CDR2 is FYNNEI in the germline V gene. V trimming: 6 bases; J trimming: 5 bases; junction bases outside the gene matches: 12. The CDR3 DNA reads TGTGCCAGCAGACTGACAGGGTGGCCCAGCGAGACCCAGTACTTC. Translated: CASRLTGWPSETQYF.

CDR3 in amino acids: CASSLEFRGRSEQYF. The CDR3 coding sequence is TGTGCCAGCAGCTTAGAGTTCAGGGGGCGGTCCGAGCAGTACTTC. V gene TRBV7-9 combines with J gene TRBJ2-7, with 8 bases identical to TRBD1. This CDR3 has 15 residues. CDR1 and CDR2 from the germline V gene are SEHNR and FQNEAQ (reference sequence). J gave up 6 bases and V 1 base, and 8 bases lay outside the gene matches.